This passage covers 23 T cell receptor beta chains from one sample sequenced in a study of blood T cells in healthy people across ages. With a J-beta primer mix and a sample-barcoded 5' primer, a second PCR ran roughly 7 to 11 cycles. One entry per CDR3 protein results from TCRdb running MiXCR on the 5' RACE reads. This repertoire shows 1.2 million to 1.5 million distinct CDR3 sequences, around 42% found once; its top ten account for 7.9%. The sample comprised blood. The source is a woman between 18 and 29 years old in good health.

This sequence joins TRBV7-2 and TRBJ2-5; TRBD1 is a possible D gene (5 bases). V gave up 5 bases and J gave up 5 bases, with 15 bases separating them. Germline V lookup: CDR1 SGHTA, CDR2 FQGNSA. The CDR3 covers 14 residues. The CDR3 reads CASSQGTKGETQYF. The CDR3, as DNA: TGTGCCAGCAGCCAGGGTACGAAAGGGGAGACCCAGTACTTC.

The J gene is TRBJ1-2, the V gene TRBV7-9, with TRBD1 matching over 8 bases. With V trimmed by 6 bases and J by 4 bases, 10 bases remained unmatched. Germline CDR1 is SEHNR and CDR2 is FQNEAQ (reference sequence). The CDR3 covers 15 residues. CDR3 nucleotides: TGTGCCAGCAGTGGACAGGGTACCCATAGCTATGGCTACACCTTC. Its translation: CASSGQGTHSYGYTF.

This clonotype was seen a few times. The DNA for the CDR3 is TGTGCCAGCAGTTTATCGTCGGCAGGGGGCTATGTCTATGGCTACACCTTC. It yields the protein CASSLSSAGGYVYGYTF. The V and J genes are TRBV27 and TRBJ1-2; TRBD1 matches at 8 bases. V dropped 0 bases and J dropped 4; count of bases not matched to a gene: 10. Germline CDR1 and CDR2: MNHEY and SMNVEV (reference sequence). The CDR3 is made up of 17 amino acids.

In its sample, this clonotype was seen once. The gene calls are TRBV4-1 and TRBJ1-3, with a possible D match to TRBD1 (6 bases). Germline CDR1 MGHRA, CDR2 YSYEKL. With 0 bases removed from V and 4 bases from J, the gap between germline ends came to 19 bases. CDR3 length equals 18 residues. CDR3 sequence (DNA): TGCGCCAGCAGCCAAGAGACGCAGGGGAAGGGTTTAGGAAACACCATATATTTT. Its translation is CASSQETQGKGLGNTIYF.

This clonotype was seen a few times. The V call is TRBV15, the J call TRBJ2-4; 7 nucleotides align to TRBD1. The last part of the DNA fits TRBJ2-7 better; the J call may be wrong. Per the germline V gene, CDR1 is LNHNV and CDR2 is YYDKDF (reference sequence). The CDR3 spans 13 residues. The CDR3 DNA is TGTGCCACCCGACGGACAGGACTCTACGAGCAGTACTTC. Protein sequence: CATRRTGLYEQYF.

In its sample, this clonotype was seen a few times. The J gene is TRBJ2-3, the V gene TRBV6-5; maybe TRBD1 (5 bases). The CDR3 consists of 15 residues. V lost 5 bases to trimming and J lost 3 bases, with 15 bases between them. Germline CDR1 and CDR2: MNHEY and SVGAGI. The CDR3 is CASSASGIGTDTQYF. The DNA for the CDR3 is TGTGCCAGCAGTGCGTCAGGGATCGGTACAGATACGCAGTATTTT.

The chain is built from TRBV10-3 and TRBJ1-2; 7 nucleotides line up with TRBD1. CDR1 is ENHRY, CDR2 SYGVKD, per germline. J gave up 2 bases and V 4 bases, and 7 bases lay outside the gene matches. The CDR3 runs 15 residues. The CDR3 region has the DNA TGTGCCATCAGTGGGGGGCTACAGGGGAACTATGGCTACACCTTC. Its translation is CAISGGLQGNYGYTF.

This rearrangement joins TRBV7-3 to TRBJ2-4; TRBD2 aligns across 11 bases. CDR3 length equals 20 residues. V gave up 5 bases and J gave up 2 bases; unmatched junction bases: 17. Looked up from germline, CDR1 is SGHTA and CDR2 is FQGTGA. This CDR3 reads CASSPKRMIAGGISKNIQYF. The CDR3 DNA reads as TGTGCCAGCAGCCCTAAACGGATGATAGCGGGGGGGATATCCAAAAACATTCAGTACTTC.

The chain couples TRBV6-5 to TRBJ1-4, with D perhaps TRBD1 (5 bases). V lost 8 bases, J lost 8 bases, and 18 bases lay in between. Looked up from germline, CDR1 is MNHEY and CDR2 is SVGAGI. CDR3 length: 14 amino acids. DNA of the CDR3: TGTGCCAGCCGGACGGGGGGAGGACGGGAAAAACTGTTTTTT. Protein: CASRTGGGREKLFF.

The V call is TRBV10-3, the J call TRBJ2-1; 13 nucleotides line up with TRBD2. CDR1 is ENHRY and CDR2 is SYGVKD in the germline V gene. CDR3 length equals 18 residues. Trimming removed 0 bases from V and 2 bases from J; junction bases left unmatched: 4. CDR3 residues: CAISESLGLAGPYNEQFF. The CDR3 DNA is TGTGCCATCAGTGAGTCTCTGGGACTAGCGGGACCCTACAATGAGCAGTTCTTC.

The V call is TRBV20-1, the J call TRBJ1-5; D might be TRBD1 (6 bases). Germline values: CDR1 DFQATT, CDR2 SNEGSKA (reference sequence). The CDR3 spans 15 residues. Between the trimmed V and J ends, which lost 0 bases and 1 base, there was a span of 10 bases. CDR3 protein: CSAREDSLSNQPQHF. CDR3 bases: TGCAGTGCTAGAGAGGACAGCTTGAGCAATCAGCCCCAGCATTTT.

This clonotype was seen only a few times. The chain joins TRBV15 to TRBJ2-1, with unresolved D. The length of the CDR3 is 11 residues. Germline lookup yields CDR1 LNHNV and CDR2 YYDKDF (reference sequence). Trimming cost V 0 bases and J 9 bases, with 3 bases left between them. The CDR3: CATSRDFEQFF. Written as DNA, the CDR3 is TGTGCCACCAGCAGAGATTTTGAGCAGTTCTTC.

This clonotype was seen a handful of times. The chain couples TRBV28 to TRBJ1-1, with D tentatively TRBD1 (5 bases). The CDR3 extends over 15 amino acids. Germline V gives CDR1 MDHEN, CDR2 SYDVKM. The V and J ends lost 6 bases and 10 bases respectively, with 24 bases between them. The CDR3 DNA is TGTGCCAGCAGCACAACAAGAAGAACACCAGGGCTAGCTTTCTTT. This codes for CASSTTRRTPGLAFF.

This CDR3 is CASSQDQDSYYGYTF. In DNA, the CDR3 is TGCGCCAGCAGCCAAGATCAGGACAGCTACTATGGCTACACCTTC. The V call is TRBV4-1, the J call TRBJ1-2, with a weak D call TRBD1 (6 bases). The germline V gene has CDR1 MGHRA and CDR2 YSYEKL. With 0 bases removed from V and 3 bases from J, the gap between germline ends came to 11 bases. The length of the CDR3 is 15 residues.

The chain links TRBV20-1 to TRBJ2-1, with D perhaps being TRBD1 or TRBD2 (5 bases each). The ends were cut back, 3 bases at V and 7 bases at J, with 31 bases in the middle. This CDR3 spans 19 amino acids. Germline V gene sequence: CDR1 DFQATT, CDR2 SNEGSKA (reference sequence). CDR3 in DNA: TGCAGTGCTAGGTTAGATCGTTGGGAGAGGTTCCGCCCAGGGAATGAGCAGTTCTTC. Translating gives CSARLDRWERFRPGNEQFF.

This clonotype came up a few times. This chain joins TRBV12-3 or TRBV12-4 and TRBJ1-1; tentative D call: TRBD1 (5 bases). V was trimmed by 7 bases and J by 1 base, leaving 10 bases between them. This CDR3 is 13 amino acids long. CDR3 nucleotides: TGTGCCAGCACCCGTGGGGGGAACACTGAAGCTTTCTTT. Its protein product is CASTRGGNTEAFF.

The chain links TRBV5-1 to TRBJ2-1, with 7 bases that match TRBD2. The CDR3 covers 18 residues. V dropped 0 bases and J dropped 1; count of bases not matched to a gene: 10. Germline V gives CDR1 SGHRS, CDR2 YFSETQ. In nucleotides, the CDR3 is TGCGCCAGCAGCTTGGGACTAGCTCTGGAGGTGTCCTACAATGAGCAGTTCTTC. Protein sequence: CASSLGLALEVSYNEQFF.

The V call is TRBV20-1, the J call TRBJ2-1; D perhaps matches TRBD1 (7 bases). With 5 bases removed from V and 6 bases from J, the gap between germline ends came to 14 bases. The germline V gene encodes CDR1 DFQATT and CDR2 SNEGSKA (reference sequence). This CDR3 spans 13 amino acids. The CDR3 DNA follows: TGCAGTGCTGGGGGGACAGTGTCCAATGAGCAGTTCTTC. Translated, it gives CSAGGTVSNEQFF.

The chain employs TRBV18 and TRBJ2-7, with TRBD1 matching 7 bases. Per the germline V gene, CDR1 is KGHSH and CDR2 is LQKENI. J was trimmed by 2 bases and V by 6 bases; bases with no gene match: 7. CDR3 length equals 14 residues. In DNA form, the CDR3 reads TGTGCCAGCTCTCAGGACAGGAGCACCTACGAGCAGTACTTC. Amino acids: CASSQDRSTYEQYF.

The genes are TRBV12-3 or TRBV12-4 and TRBJ2-1; TRBD2 aligns across 12 bases. The CDR3 is made up of 16 amino acids. After removal of 6 bases from V and 6 bases from J, the junction contained 9 bases not matched to a gene. This CDR3 is CASSSSGGLAGNEQFF. The CDR3 DNA is TGTGCCAGCAGCTCATCAGGGGGACTAGCGGGCAATGAGCAGTTCTTC.

The V and J genes are TRBV6-4 and TRBJ2-7; TRBD1 might be the D (6 bases). From germline, CDR1 is MRHNA and CDR2 SNTAGT. V dropped 3 bases and J dropped 7 bases, with 19 bases sitting between them. This CDR3 is 15 amino acids long. The CDR3 DNA sequence: TGTGCCAGCAGTGAAAACGGCAGGGGAAAGTATGAGCAGTACTTC. Protein product: CASSENGRGKYEQYF.

This chain uses TRBV9 with TRBJ2-5; tentatively, D is TRBD2 (7 bases). Germline V CDR1 and CDR2: SGDLS, YYNGEE. Trimming pared 1 base from V and 4 bases from J, leaving 8 bases between. This CDR3 contains 13 residues. As DNA, the CDR3 is TGTGCCAGCAGCGTAAGGGGGGGAGAGACCCAGTACTTC. Translated, it gives CASSVRGGETQYF.

V gene TRBV12-3 or TRBV12-4 combines with J gene TRBJ2-7, with D perhaps being TRBD1 or TRBD2 (5 bases each). V lost 7 bases and J 7 bases, leaving 26 bases between the germline ends. This CDR3 is 16 amino acids long. CDR3 coding DNA: TGTGCCAGCATCAAGGGACCTCACCCGCCCTACAATGAGCAGTACTTC. It encodes CASIKGPHPPYNEQYF.